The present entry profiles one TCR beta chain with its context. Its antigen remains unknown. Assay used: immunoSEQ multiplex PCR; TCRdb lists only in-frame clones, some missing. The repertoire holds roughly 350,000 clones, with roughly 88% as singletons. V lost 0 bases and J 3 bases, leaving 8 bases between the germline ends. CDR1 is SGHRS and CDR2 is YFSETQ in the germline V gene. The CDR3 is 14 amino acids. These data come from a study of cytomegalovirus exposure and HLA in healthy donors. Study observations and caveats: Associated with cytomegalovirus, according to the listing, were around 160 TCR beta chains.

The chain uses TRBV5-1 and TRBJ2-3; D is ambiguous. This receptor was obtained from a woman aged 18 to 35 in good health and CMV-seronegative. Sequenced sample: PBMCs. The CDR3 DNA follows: TGCGCCAGCAGCTTGGCTCAGGCGACAGATACGCAGTATTTT. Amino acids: CASSLAQATDTQYF.